This entry features one T cell receptor (beta chain) sequence. The antigen is undetermined. This sample was included in a study of cytomegalovirus exposure and HLA in healthy donors. In the PCR, 60 Vbeta and 13 Jbeta primers were used. Produced via immunoSEQ multiplex PCR; TCRdb's table is partial and in-frame only. The sample lists some 120,000 clones, about 78% occurring once. Overall study findings and caveats: Being productive about 90% or about 30% of the time was typical of most TCR beta V segments in an earlier analysis.

V was cut by 3 bases and J by 4 bases, with 12 bases left in between. The CDR3 has 14 amino acids. Germline V lookup: CDR1 SGHTA, CDR2 FQGTGA. This sequence was found in a woman in her forties in good health and CMV-seropositive. The sequenced material came from PBMCs. This chain connects TRBV7-3 to TRBJ2-5; unclear D gene. DNA for the CDR3: TGTGCCAGCAGCTTTTTGGGTAGCATAGAGACCCAGTACTTC. This gives the protein CASSFLGSIETQYF.